The text below deals with one T cell receptor (beta chain). As yet, its antigen is unknown. The sample comes from a study of long-term antiretroviral therapy in people with HIV. Overall study context: It was about a decade after the earliest samples that the 2015 immediate-ART recommendation appeared.

The germline CDR1 and CDR2 sequences are SEHNR and FQNEAQ (reference sequence). V lost 4 bases to trimming and J lost 1 base, with 10 bases between them. The CDR3 loop spans 14 amino acids. Points from the study as a whole: Clonal expansions arising prior to ART prevailed in the repertoire at every time point.

Version v3.0 of the immunoSEQ assay ran at survey level. Clones were read by immunoSEQ multiplex PCR, and TCRdb kept only the in-frame ones, dropping some. The repertoire has roughly 30,000 clones, nearly 95% of them found once; the top ten carry around 6%. This TCR came from a woman aged 35 to 49 with HIV. Sequencing was performed on unsorted PBMCs, taken around 6.5 years after starting antiretroviral therapy. V gene TRBV7-9 combines with J gene TRBJ1-1; TRBD1 might be the D (5 bases). The chain's CDR3 is CASSSQGSNTEAFF. DNA of the CDR3: TGTGCCAGCAGCTCGCAGGGATCGAACACTGAAGCTTTCTTT.